This T cell receptor beta chain emerged from a study of blood T cell repertoires in COVID-19. Study-wide background: Material from acute and convalescent COVID-19 was sourced from the United States, Italy and Spain. The cDNA or gDNA used as material had been derived from T cells, B-cell-depleted T cells, or PBMCs.

Per germline, CDR1 MNHEY and CDR2 SVGAGI. With 7 bases removed from V and 0 bases from J, the gap between germline ends came to 15 bases. The length of the CDR3 is 15 residues. Original handling: Reference gene primer amplification in the assay estimated nucleated cell counts. The assay was immunoSEQ multiplex PCR, and TCRdb's table has in-frame clones only and misses some. V, J and clone size are those of that table, while D and trimming were read from the DNA. The sample lists about 180,000 clones, approximately 89% seen once, with roughly 3.7% in the top ten. The sample taken for sequencing was peripheral blood. The receptor was isolated from a woman aged 30 to 39 with acute or convalescent COVID-19. This rearrangement joins TRBV6-5 to TRBJ1-1; D is perhaps TRBD1 (5 bases). The CDR3 bases are TGTGCCAGCATGAGCCGAGGACACCTGAACACTGAAGCTTTCTTT. Its protein is CASMSRGHLNTEAFF.